These 9 T cell receptor beta chains came from one sample sequenced in a study of graft-versus-host responses after intestinal transplantation. Sequencing was performed with immunoSEQ multiplex PCR; in TCRdb, only in-frame clones are kept and a portion is missing. The top ten clones hold roughly 3.2% of a sample with about 12,000 clones, 35% of them seen once. Roughly 200,000 CFSE-labeled responder cells were plated with roughly 200,000 irradiated, violet-dye-labeled stimulator cells. The sequencing used alloreactive CD8+ T cells from a mixed lymphocyte reaction culture, collected before intestinal transplant. Regarding subset: CFSE-low proliferating T cells sorted from approximately six-day pre-transplant mixed lymphocyte reaction (GvH or HvG direction). Receptor source: a human patient who received an intestinal transplant.

This chain links TRBV9 with TRBJ2-1; 7 bases match TRBD2. V trimming: 4 bases; J trimming: 0 bases; junction bases outside the gene matches: 7. CDR1 is SGDLS, CDR2 YYNGEE, per germline. This CDR3 is built from 16 residues. The CDR3 sequence is CASSTTSASSYNEQFF. The CDR3 DNA sequence: TGTGCCAGCAGCACAACTAGCGCCAGCTCCTACAATGAGCAGTTCTTC.

The rearrangement uses TRBV11-2 and TRBJ1-1; 7 bases line up with TRBD1. The CDR3 has 13 residues. The germline V gene has CDR1 SGHAT and CDR2 FQNNGV. V shed 6 bases, J shed 8 bases, and the junction held 9 bases outside the gene matches. DNA of the CDR3: TGTGCCAGCAGACCTCAGGGGGAAATCGAAGCTTTCTTT. It codes for CASRPQGEIEAFF.

This clone was detected only a few times. V usage is TRBV11-1 and J usage is TRBJ2-7; 9 bases are shared with TRBD1. The V segment lost 4 bases and the J segment 4 bases; nucleotides outside the gene matches: 8. The CDR3 runs 15 residues. Germline values: CDR1 SGHAT, CDR2 FQDESV (reference sequence). The CDR3 here is CASSSIGTGWYEQYF. CDR3 nucleotide sequence: TGTGCCAGCAGCTCCATTGGGACAGGGTGGTACGAGCAGTACTTC.

The chain joins TRBV15 to TRBJ1-2, with 8 bases matching TRBD1. Germline CDR1 and CDR2: LNHNV and YYDKDF (reference sequence). Germline trimming cut 5 bases from V and 3 bases from J; bases unmatched to any gene: 5. The CDR3 is 14 residues long. The CDR3: CATSLRGPDYGYTF. CDR3 nucleotides: TGTGCCACCAGCCTCAGGGGGCCGGACTATGGCTACACCTTC. Drawing the rest from reference TRBV15 and TRBJ1-2, the complete variable domain is DAMVIQNPRYQVTQFGKPVTLSCSQTLNHNVMYWYQQKSSQAPKLLFHYYDKDFNNEADTPDNFQSRRPNTSFCFLDIRSPGLGDTAMYLCATSLRGPDYGYTFGSGTRLTVV.

The CDR3 spells CASSQVAGGRYEQYF. In DNA form, the CDR3 reads TGCGCCAGCAGCCAAGTGGCAGGGGGCAGGTACGAGCAGTACTTC. This rearrangement joins TRBV4-1 to TRBJ2-7, with 8 bases matching TRBD1. With V trimmed by 1 base and J by 4 bases, 6 bases remained unmatched. This CDR3 has 15 residues. CDR1 and CDR2 (germline): MGHRA, YSYEKL.

This clone ranks as medium-sized. The rearrangement links TRBV28 to TRBJ2-3, with 11 nucleotides matching TRBD2. There are 16 residues in the CDR3. Losses at the gene ends were 0 bases for V and 3 bases for J; bases not matched to a gene: 2. Germline assignment: CDR1 MDHEN and CDR2 SYDVKM. CDR3 protein: CASSLWLAGGTDTQYF. In DNA, the CDR3 is TGTGCCAGCAGTTTATGGTTAGCGGGAGGGACAGATACGCAGTATTTT.

The chain carries TRBV19 and TRBJ2-7; 14 nucleotides align to TRBD2. The trim removed 3 bases at V and 6 bases at J, leaving 7 bases unmatched. The CDR3 is 16 residues long. Germline CDR1 and CDR2: LNHDA and SQIVND (reference sequence). The CDR3, as DNA: TGTGCCAGTAGTATGGGACTAGCGGGAGCACCGATCGAGCAGTACTTC. It specifies CASSMGLAGAPIEQYF.

This chain links TRBV27 with TRBJ2-7; perhaps TRBD1 as D (6 bases). The CDR3 contains 17 residues. CDR1 is MNHEY and CDR2 is SMNVEV in the germline V gene (reference sequence). Trimming took off 7 bases at V and 0 bases at J, with 22 bases between the two ends. DNA for the CDR3: TGTGCCAGCATCGTTCGGCGTCGGACAGCGAGCTCCTACGAGCAGTACTTC. It codes for CASIVRRRTASSYEQYF.

The table lists this clone with a few counts. The V gene is TRBV4-3, the J gene TRBJ2-7, with TRBD1 identical over 9 bases. CDR3 size: 15 residues. The trim removed 0 bases at V and 2 bases at J, leaving 2 bases unmatched. Germline V gene lookup returns CDR1 LGHNA and CDR2 YSLEER. The CDR3 sequence: CASSQERDRAYEQYF. The CDR3 nucleotides are TGCGCCAGCAGCCAAGAGCGGGACAGGGCCTACGAGCAGTACTTC.